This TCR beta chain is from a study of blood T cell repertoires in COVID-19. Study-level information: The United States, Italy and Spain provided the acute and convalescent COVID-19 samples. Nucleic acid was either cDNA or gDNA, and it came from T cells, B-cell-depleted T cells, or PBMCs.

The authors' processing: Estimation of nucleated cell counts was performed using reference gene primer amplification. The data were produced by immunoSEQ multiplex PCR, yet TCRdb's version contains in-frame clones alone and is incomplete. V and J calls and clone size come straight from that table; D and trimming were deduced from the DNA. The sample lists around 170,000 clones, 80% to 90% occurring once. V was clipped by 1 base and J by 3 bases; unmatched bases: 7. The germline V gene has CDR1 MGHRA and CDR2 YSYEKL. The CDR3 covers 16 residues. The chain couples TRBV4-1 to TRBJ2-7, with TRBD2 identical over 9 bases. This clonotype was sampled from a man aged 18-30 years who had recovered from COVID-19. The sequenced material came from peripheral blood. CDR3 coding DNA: TGCGCCAGCAGCCAAGGGTCCGCTAGCGGGATCTACGAGCAGTACTTC. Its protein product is CASSQGSASGIYEQYF.